This record concerns one TCR beta chain sequence. Germline values: CDR1 LGHNA, CDR2 YSLEER. Between the trimmed V and J ends, which lost 0 bases and 4 bases, there was a span of 9 bases. The CDR3 extends over 15 amino acids. From the 5' RACE reads, TCRdb called clonotypes with MiXCR, one entry per CDR3 protein. The sample includes around 300,000 distinct CDR3 sequences, 10% to 15% seen only once; the top ten take roughly 23%. This sample is part of a study of T-cell memory formation after mild COVID-19. The chain carries TRBV4-3 and TRBJ2-2; D call uncertain. This sequence originates from a young man who had mild COVID-19 (a few samples of this study predate the infection). Cell type and time point are not known. Sequences were obtained from PBMCs or a T cell subset sorted from them (not recorded which). The CDR3 is CASSQEAGSTGELFF. In DNA form, the CDR3 reads TGCGCCAGCAGCCAAGAAGCTGGTAGCACCGGGGAGCTGTTTTTT.